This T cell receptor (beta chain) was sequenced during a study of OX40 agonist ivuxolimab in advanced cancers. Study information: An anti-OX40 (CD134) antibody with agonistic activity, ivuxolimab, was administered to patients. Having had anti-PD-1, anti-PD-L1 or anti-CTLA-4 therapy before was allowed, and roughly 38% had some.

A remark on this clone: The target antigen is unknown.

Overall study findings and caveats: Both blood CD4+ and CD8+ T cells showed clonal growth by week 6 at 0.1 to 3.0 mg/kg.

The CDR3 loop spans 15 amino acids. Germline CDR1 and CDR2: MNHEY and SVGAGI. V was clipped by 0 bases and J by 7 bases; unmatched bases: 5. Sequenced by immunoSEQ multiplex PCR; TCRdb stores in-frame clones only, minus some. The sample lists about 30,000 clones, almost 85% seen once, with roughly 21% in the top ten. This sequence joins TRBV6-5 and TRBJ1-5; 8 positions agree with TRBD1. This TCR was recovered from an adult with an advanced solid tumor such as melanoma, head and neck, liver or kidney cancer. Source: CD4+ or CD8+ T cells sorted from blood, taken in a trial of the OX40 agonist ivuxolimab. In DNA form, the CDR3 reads TGTGCCAGCAGTTACTCATCGAACAGGGGGCAGCCCCAGCATTTT. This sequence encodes CASSYSSNRGQPQHF.